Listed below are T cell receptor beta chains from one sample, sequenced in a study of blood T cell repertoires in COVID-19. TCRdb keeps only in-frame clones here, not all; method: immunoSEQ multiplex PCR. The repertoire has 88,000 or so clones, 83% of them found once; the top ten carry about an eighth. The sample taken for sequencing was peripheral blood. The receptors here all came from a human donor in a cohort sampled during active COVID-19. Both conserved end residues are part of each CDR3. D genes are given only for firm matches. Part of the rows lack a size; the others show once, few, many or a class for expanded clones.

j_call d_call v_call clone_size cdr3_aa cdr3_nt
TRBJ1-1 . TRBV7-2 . CASISQAGLNTEAFF TGTGCCAGCATCTCCCAGGCAGGGCTGAACACTGAAGCTTTCTTT
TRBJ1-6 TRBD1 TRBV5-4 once CASSVDRTASPLHF TGTGCCAGCAGCGTGGACAGGACGGCTTCACCCCTCCACTTT
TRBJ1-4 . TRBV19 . CASSLSGGEEKLFF TGTGCCAGTAGTTTATCGGGGGGCGAGGAAAAACTGTTTTTT
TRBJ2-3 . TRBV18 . CASSPSPGGTDTQYF TGTGCCAGCTCACCGAGTCCGGGGGGCACAGATACGCAGTATTTT
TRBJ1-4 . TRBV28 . CASRPSGNEKLFF TGTGCCAGCAGGCCCTCAGGGAATGAAAAACTGTTTTTT
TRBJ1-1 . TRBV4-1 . CASSQDMSNTEAFF TGCGCCAGCAGCCAAGATATGAGTAACACTGAAGCTTTCTTT
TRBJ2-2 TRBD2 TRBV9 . CASSVSNGGASGELFF TGTGCCAGCAGCGTGTCTAACGGGGGGGCAAGCGGGGAGCTGTTTTTT
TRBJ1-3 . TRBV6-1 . CASSEIRALTGNTIYF TGTGCCAGCAGTGAAATCAGGGCGTTGACTGGAAACACCATATATTTT
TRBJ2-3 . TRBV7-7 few CASSTGQATDTQYF TGTGCTAGCAGCACAGGGCAGGCGACAGATACGCAGTATTTT
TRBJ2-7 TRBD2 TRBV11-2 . CASEKGLAGTYEQYF TGTGCCAGCGAAAAGGGCCTAGCGGGAACCTACGAGCAGTACTTC
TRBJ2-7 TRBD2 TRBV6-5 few CASSITSGGIYEQYF TGTGCCAGCAGCATAACTAGCGGGGGGATCTACGAGCAGTACTTC
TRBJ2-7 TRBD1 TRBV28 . CASSSSGTGYHEQYF TGTGCCAGCAGTTCCTCCGGGACAGGGTACCACGAGCAGTACTTC
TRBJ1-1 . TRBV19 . CASSIATRSNTEAFF TGTGCCAGTAGTATAGCTACGCGAAGTAACACTGAAGCTTTCTTT
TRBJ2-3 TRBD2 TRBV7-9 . CASSLDYGGNTDTQYF TGTGCCAGCAGCTTAGATTACGGGGGGAACACAGATACGCAGTATTTT
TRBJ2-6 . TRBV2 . CASSEYRGSGANVLTF TGTGCCAGCAGTGAGTATCGGGGCTCTGGGGCCAACGTCCTGACTTTC
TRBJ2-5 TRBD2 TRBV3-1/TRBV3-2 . CASSPALLAAQYF TGTGCCAGCAGCCCAGCACTTCTAGCGGCCCAGTACTTC
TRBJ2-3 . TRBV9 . CASSVGARLLSSTDTQYF TGTGCCAGCAGCGTAGGAGCAAGACTTCTATCTAGCACAGATACGCAGTATTTT
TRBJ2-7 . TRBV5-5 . CASSLGGGDTYEQYF TGTGCCAGCAGCTTGGGGGGCGGGGATACCTACGAGCAGTACTTC
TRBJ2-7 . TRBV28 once CASITASGGFSSSYEQYF TGTGCCAGCATTACGGCCTCAGGAGGGTTCTCAAGCTCCTACGAGCAGTACTTC
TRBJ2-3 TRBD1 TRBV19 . CASSRGQGTDTQYF TGTGCCAGTAGTAGGGGACAGGGCACAGATACGCAGTATTTT
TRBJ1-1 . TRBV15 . CATSRGPSNTEAFF TGTGCCACCAGCAGAGGGCCTTCGAACACTGAAGCTTTCTTT
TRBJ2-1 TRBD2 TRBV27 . CASSFRTRGGRGEQFF TGTGCCAGCAGTTTTCGGACTCGCGGGGGTCGGGGTGAGCAGTTCTTC
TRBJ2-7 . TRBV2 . CASGRTFSYEQYF TGTGCCAGCGGGAGGACATTTTCCTACGAGCAGTACTTC
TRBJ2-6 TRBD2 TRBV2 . CASSAPPGGATGANVLTF TGTGCCAGCAGTGCCCCCCCGGGGGGAGCAACTGGGGCCAACGTCCTGACTTTC
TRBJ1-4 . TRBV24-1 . CATSDSQGNEKLFF TGTGCCACCAGTGATTCCCAGGGAAATGAAAAACTGTTTTTT
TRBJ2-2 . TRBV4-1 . CASSQDRNFANTGELFF TGCGCCAGCAGCCAAGATCGAAACTTCGCGAACACCGGGGAGCTGTTTTTT
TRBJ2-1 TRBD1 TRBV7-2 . CASSLDRDPFNEQFF TGTGCCAGCAGTTTAGACAGGGATCCCTTCAATGAGCAGTTCTTC
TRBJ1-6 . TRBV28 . CASSLAQEGWDSPLHF TGTGCCAGCAGTTTGGCACAGGAGGGGTGGGATTCACCCCTCCACTTT
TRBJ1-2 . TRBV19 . CASSARGDYGYTF TGTGCCAGTAGTGCCAGGGGAGACTATGGCTACACCTTC
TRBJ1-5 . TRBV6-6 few CASRARYRDHQPQHF TGTGCCAGCAGGGCACGATACAGGGACCATCAGCCCCAGCATTTT
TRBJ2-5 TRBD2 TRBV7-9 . CASSLAVGLAGGETQYF TGTGCCAGCAGCTTAGCAGTGGGACTAGCGGGAGGAGAGACCCAGTACTTC
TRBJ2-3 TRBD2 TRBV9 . CASSSQRGGPTDTQYF TGTGCCAGCAGCTCTCAACGGGGAGGGCCCACAGATACGCAGTATTTT
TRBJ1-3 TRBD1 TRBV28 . CASSSPGQGKFSGNTIYF TGTGCCAGCAGTTCACCGGGACAGGGAAAATTCTCTGGAAACACCATATATTTT
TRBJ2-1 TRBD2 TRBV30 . CAWGSGTSGRADEQFF TGTGCCTGGGGTTCCGGGACTAGCGGGAGGGCCGATGAGCAGTTCTTC
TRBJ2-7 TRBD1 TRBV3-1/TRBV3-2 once CASSQVEGGPQYF TGTGCCAGCAGCCAAGTCGAAGGGGGCCCGCAGTACTTC
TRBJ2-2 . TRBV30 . CACSLGEVTGELFF TGTGCCTGCTCGCTCGGGGAGGTGACCGGGGAGCTGTTTTTT
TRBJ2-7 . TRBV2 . CASRAGSGYEQYF TGTGCCAGCAGGGCGGGATCAGGGTACGAGCAGTACTTC
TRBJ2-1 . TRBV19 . CASRSRTESYNEQFF TGTGCCAGTAGGAGTCGGACAGAGTCCTACAATGAGCAGTTCTTC
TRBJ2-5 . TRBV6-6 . CASNRGQETQYF TGTGCCTCAAACCGGGGCCAAGAGACCCAGTACTTC
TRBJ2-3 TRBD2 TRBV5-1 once CASRGGLAGVRDTQYF TGCGCCAGCAGAGGAGGACTAGCGGGAGTACGAGATACGCAGTATTTT
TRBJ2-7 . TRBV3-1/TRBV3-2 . CASSQGQNYEQYF TGTGCCAGCAGCCAAGGCCAGAACTACGAGCAGTACTTC
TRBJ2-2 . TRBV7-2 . CASSLTPGTGELFF TGTGCCAGCAGCTTAACCCCGGGTACCGGGGAGCTGTTTTTT
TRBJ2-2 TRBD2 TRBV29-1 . CSAGGTSGANTGELFF TGCAGCGCGGGCGGGACTAGCGGGGCCAACACCGGGGAGCTGTTTTTT
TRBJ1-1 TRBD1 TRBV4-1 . CASSQHRGRSVNTEAFF TGCGCCAGCAGCCAACACAGGGGGCGTTCGGTCAACACTGAAGCTTTCTTT
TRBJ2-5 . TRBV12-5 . CASGLGRGPGQGSFETQYF TGTGCTAGTGGTTTAGGGAGGGGTCCCGGACAGGGTTCATTTGAGACCCAGTACTTC
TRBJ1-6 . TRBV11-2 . CASSFRFVFALHF TGTGCCAGCAGCTTTAGATTTGTGTTTGCCCTCCACTTT
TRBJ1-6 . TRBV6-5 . CASSYWTANSPLHF TGTGCCAGCAGTTACTGGACAGCTAATTCACCCCTCCACTTT
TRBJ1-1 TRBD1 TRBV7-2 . CASSRQGAQTEAFF TGTGCCAGCAGCCGGCAGGGGGCGCAGACTGAAGCTTTCTTT
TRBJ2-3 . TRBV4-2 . CASSAPGQEGSDTQYF TGTGCCAGCAGCGCACCGGGACAAGAGGGTTCAGATACGCAGTATTTT
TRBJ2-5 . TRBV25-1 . CASSEMAGAGETQYF TGTGCCAGCAGTGAAATGGCCGGAGCGGGAGAGACCCAGTACTTC